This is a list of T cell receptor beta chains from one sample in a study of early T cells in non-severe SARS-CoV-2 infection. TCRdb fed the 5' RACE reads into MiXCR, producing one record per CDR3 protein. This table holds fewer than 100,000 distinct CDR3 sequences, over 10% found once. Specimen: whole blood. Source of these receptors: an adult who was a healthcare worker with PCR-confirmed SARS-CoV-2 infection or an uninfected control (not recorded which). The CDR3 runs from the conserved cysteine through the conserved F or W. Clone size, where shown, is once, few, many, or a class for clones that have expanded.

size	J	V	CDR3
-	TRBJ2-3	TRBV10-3	CAISESTSRLPDTQYF
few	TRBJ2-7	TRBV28	CASSLWTGKYF
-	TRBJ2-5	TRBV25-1	CASSEWGTGAWETQYF
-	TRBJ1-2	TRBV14	CASSQGLSYGYTF
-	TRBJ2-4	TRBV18	CASSSSGTARGNIQYF
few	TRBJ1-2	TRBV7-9	CASSLYEGLANYGYTF
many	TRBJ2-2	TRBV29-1	CSVEEGLDGLSTGELFF
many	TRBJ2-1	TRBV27	CASSPGQGVVSRSYNEQFF
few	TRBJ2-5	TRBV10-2	CASLTSWEETQYF
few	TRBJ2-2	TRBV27	CASSKGIANGELFF
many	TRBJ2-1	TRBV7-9	CASSLGGFPGTDKNEQFF
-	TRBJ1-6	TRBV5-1	CASSLTTGDSPLHF
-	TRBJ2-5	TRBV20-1	CSASRELRKETQYF
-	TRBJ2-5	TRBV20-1	CSANTGTGGPMETQYF
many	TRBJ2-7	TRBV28	CASSSGGQGPYEQYF
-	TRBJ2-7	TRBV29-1	CSVRLLTGGSNEQYF
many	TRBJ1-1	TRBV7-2	CASSLQTGPYTEAFF
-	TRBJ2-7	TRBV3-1	CASSHGTGPYEQYF
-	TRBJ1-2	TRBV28	CASSSADLETRYGYTF
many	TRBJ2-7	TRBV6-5	CASSLTGGSDEQYF
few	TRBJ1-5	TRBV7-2	CASSLVNTRIQPQHF
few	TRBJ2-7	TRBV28	CASRADTPPYYEQYF
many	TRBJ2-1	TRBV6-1	CASPKPERTPGLGEQFF
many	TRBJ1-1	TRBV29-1	CSVERWNTEAFF
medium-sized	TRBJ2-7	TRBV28	CASSNPQSFRGYEQYF
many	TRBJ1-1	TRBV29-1	CSVGFGETEAFF
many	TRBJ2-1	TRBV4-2	CASSQVGGASNEQFF
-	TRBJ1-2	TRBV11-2	CASSSTGEGGYTF
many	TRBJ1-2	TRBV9	CASGANYGYTF
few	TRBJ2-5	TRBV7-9	CASSFSDRGRGETQYF
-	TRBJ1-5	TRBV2	CASSVGLTGNQPQHF
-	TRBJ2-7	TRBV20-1	CSPKGGETLYEQYF
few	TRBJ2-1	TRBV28	CASSLRGTAQQFF
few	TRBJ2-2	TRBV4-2	CASSQDGLAGVFGELFF
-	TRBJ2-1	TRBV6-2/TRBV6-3	CASSVWGGYLGGSSYNEQFF
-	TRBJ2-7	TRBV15	CATSRARLYEQYF
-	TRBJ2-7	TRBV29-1	CSVGTDSAEQYF
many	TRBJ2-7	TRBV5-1	CASSLDFYEQYF
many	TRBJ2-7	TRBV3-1	CASSQLMGQGFYEQYF
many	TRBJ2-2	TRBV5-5	CASSARGVVGELFF
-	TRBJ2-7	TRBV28	CASSLGATTEQYF
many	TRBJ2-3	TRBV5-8	CASSLGSGASDTQYF
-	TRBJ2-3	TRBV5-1	CASSTGLSPDTQYF
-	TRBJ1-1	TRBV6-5	CASSYSGEGTEAFF
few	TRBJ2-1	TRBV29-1	CSALAGDNEQFF
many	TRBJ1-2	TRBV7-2	CASSQQLNYGYTF
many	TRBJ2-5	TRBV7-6	CASSNPGGQETQYF
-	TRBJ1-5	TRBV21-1	CASSKPPWTENSNQPQHF
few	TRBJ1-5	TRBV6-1	CASSDPGPSGNQPQHF
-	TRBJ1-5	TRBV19	CASSTNPNQPQHF